The 24 T cell receptor beta chains below all came from one sample that was sequenced in a study of T-cell memory formation after mild COVID-19. Each CDR3 protein gets one entry after TCRdb re-called the 5' RACE reads with MiXCR. The repertoire holds about 310,000 distinct CDR3 sequences, with 15% as singletons. The sample taken for sequencing was PBMCs or a T cell subset sorted from them (not recorded which). These receptors were taken from a man younger than 35 who had mild COVID-19 (a few samples of this study predate the infection). Cell type and time point are not known.

The CDR3 spells CASSSLADTQYF. The CDR3 nucleotides read TGTGCCAGCAGCTCCCTAGCAGATACGCAGTATTTT. The V gene is TRBV7-2, the J gene TRBJ2-3; the D is unclear. V was trimmed by 4 bases and J by 4 bases, leaving 6 bases between them. This CDR3 has 12 amino acids. The germline V gene has CDR1 SGHTA and CDR2 FQGNSA.

The table lists this clonotype with a few counts. The chain uses TRBV12-3 or TRBV12-4 and TRBJ1-2; D is undetermined. V lost 3 bases and J lost 0, with 17 bases in between. The CDR3 totals 17 residues. The CDR3 loop reads CASSFSYPTDPNYGYTF. The CDR3 DNA reads TGTGCCAGCAGTTTCTCCTATCCCACAGACCCTAACTATGGCTACACCTTC.

This clonotype was seen only a few times. The chain employs TRBV2 and TRBJ2-7; 10 bases fit TRBD1. The CDR3 sequence is 13 residues long. Looked up from germline, CDR1 is SNHLY and CDR2 is FYNNEI. Trimming took 7 bases from V and 11 from J; bases not matched to a gene: 11. CDR3 coding DNA: TGTGCCAGCAACGGACAGGGGGTCGGAATGGAGTACGTC. Its protein is CASNGQGVGMEYV.

The rearrangement uses TRBV13 and TRBJ1-6; D is possibly TRBD1 (5 bases). Germline loops: CDR1 PRHDT, CDR2 FYEKMQ (reference sequence). The V end lost 6 bases, the J end lost 7 bases, and 13 bases lay between the germline ends. The CDR3 spans 14 residues. CDR3 coding DNA: TGTGCCAGCAGGACTAGGGACGGAAATTCACCCCTCCACTTT. It codes for CASRTRDGNSPLHF. Full variable domain (remainder filled in from reference TRBV13 and TRBJ1-6): AAGVIQSPRHLIKEKRETATLKCYPIPRHDTVYWYQQGPGQDPQFLISFYEKMQSDKGSIPDRFSAQQFSDYHSELNMSSLELGDSALYFCASRTRDGNSPLHFGNGTRLTVT.

This clonotype was seen just once. The chain recombines TRBV4-1 with TRBJ1-1; unclear D gene. The V gene lost 0 bases and the J gene lost 0 bases, with 14 bases spanning the gap. This CDR3 region has 17 residues. Germline V gene data show CDR1 as MGHRA and CDR2 as YSYEKL. The CDR3 region is CASSQDPLPPMNTEAFF. In DNA form, the CDR3 reads TGCGCCAGCAGCCAAGACCCTTTACCACCTATGAACACTGAAGCTTTCTTT.

This rearrangement joins TRBV28 to TRBJ2-7; no firm D call. The CDR3 extends over 13 amino acids. Trimming stripped 6 bases from V and 9 bases from J, with 18 bases between. Germline V gene lookup returns CDR1 MDHEN and CDR2 SYDVKM. CDR3 in amino acids: CASRGLGSSRQYV. CDR3 DNA sequence: TGTGCCAGCAGGGGATTAGGTTCCTCTCGGCAGTACGTC.

The J gene is TRBJ2-7, the V gene TRBV2; a possible D gene is TRBD1 (6 bases). V shed 5 bases and J shed 5 bases, with 13 bases lying between them. From germline, CDR1 is SNHLY and CDR2 FYNNEI. The CDR3 contains 13 residues. This CDR3 reads CASSRQESHEQYF. CDR3 coding DNA: TGTGCCAGCAGTCGACAGGAGTCTCACGAGCAGTACTTC.

The V and J genes are TRBV7-2 and TRBJ1-5; D gene ambiguous. CDR3 length: 16 amino acids. V gave up 2 bases and J gave up 7 bases, with 18 bases separating them. Germline V gives CDR1 SGHTA, CDR2 FQGNSA. Here the CDR3 reads CASSLIPQEKSQPQHF. The CDR3 DNA sequence: TGTGCCAGCAGCTTAATCCCCCAGGAAAAATCCCAGCCCCAGCATTTT.

In its sample, this clonotype was seen a few times. V is TRBV7-9 and J is TRBJ2-5; no clear D. With 4 bases removed from V and 1 base from J, the gap between germline ends came to 4 bases. CDR1 is SEHNR, CDR2 FQNEAQ, per germline (reference sequence). This CDR3 region has 12 residues. The CDR3 sequence: CASSSFQETQYF. The CDR3 DNA reads as TGTGCCAGCAGCTCCTTCCAAGAGACCCAGTACTTC. The variable domain in full, completed from reference TRBV7-9 and TRBJ2-5, reads DTGVSQNPRHKITKRGQNVTFRCDPISEHNRLYWYRQTLGQGPEFLTYFQNEAQLEKSRLLSDRFSAERPKGSFSTLEIQRTEQGDSAMYLCASSSFQETQYFGPGTRLLVL.

This clonotype occurred a few times. This chain links TRBV24-1 with TRBJ2-1, with 11 bases fitting TRBD2. V shed 3 bases, J shed 4 bases, and the junction held 1 base outside the gene matches. The CDR3 is 15 residues long. Germline V gene data show CDR1 as KGHDR and CDR2 as SFDVKD. CDR3 DNA: TGTGCCACCAGTGATGGACTAGCGGGTTACAATGAGCAGTTCTTC. Its protein product is CATSDGLAGYNEQFF.

The sample holds one count of this clonotype. The chain employs TRBV7-2 and TRBJ2-2; no clear D. Trimming stripped 2 bases from V and 6 bases from J, with 10 bases between. Germline CDR1 SGHTA, CDR2 FQGNSA. The CDR3 sequence is 14 residues long. CDR3 nucleotides: TGTGCCAGCAGCTTAATACGGGCTTCCGGGGAGCTGTTTTTT. Translation gives CASSLIRASGELFF.

This clonotype was counted only a few times. The chain recombines TRBV29-1 with TRBJ2-7, with D perhaps matching TRBD1 (5 bases). CDR1 SQVTM and CDR2 ANQGSEA come from the germline V gene. The V and J ends lost 5 bases and 5 bases respectively, with 16 bases between them. The length of the CDR3 is 13 residues. CDR3 nucleotide sequence: TGCAGCGTTTCCTTCGGGCAGGGCGACGAGCAGTACTTC. Translating gives CSVSFGQGDEQYF.

The chain is built from TRBV5-1 and TRBJ1-4; TRBD1 matches 8 bases. V trimming: 1 base; J trimming: 0 bases; junction bases outside the gene matches: 2. Germline-derived CDR1 and CDR2 are SGHRS and YFSETQ. The length of the CDR3 is 16 residues. The CDR3 nucleotides read TGCGCCAGCAGCTTGTCAGGGGGCACAACTAATGAAAAACTGTTTTTT. This gives the protein CASSLSGGTTNEKLFF.

This sequence joins TRBV6-1 and TRBJ2-5, with D possibly TRBD2 on 6 matching bases. Trimming removed 8 bases from V and 2 bases from J, with 12 bases in between. The CDR3 contains 13 residues. Germline V gives CDR1 MNHNS, CDR2 SASEGT. The CDR3 region has the DNA TGTGCCAGCTGCGGGACGGCACAAGAGACCCAGTACTTC. This encodes CASCGTAQETQYF.

CDR3 sequence reads: CASMTRGGEQYV. CDR3 coding DNA: TGTGCCAGCATGACTAGGGGCGGCGAGCAGTACGTC. This sequence joins TRBV6-2 or TRBV6-3 and TRBJ2-7; tentatively, D is TRBD2 (6 bases). The CDR3 is 12 amino acids. The germline CDR1 and CDR2 sequences are MNHEY and SVGEGT. The V and J ends lost 7 bases and 6 bases respectively, with 13 bases between them.

This clonotype was observed a few times. The chain employs TRBV12-3 or TRBV12-4 and TRBJ1-1; D possibly corresponds to TRBD1 (5 bases). V was trimmed by 4 bases and J by 11 bases, leaving 20 bases between them. This CDR3 region has 14 residues. The CDR3 region has the DNA TGTGCCAGCAGTTGGGGTATAGGGGCGGTTGGGGCTTTCTTT. This translates into CASSWGIGAVGAFF.

This clonotype appeared a few times. This chain connects TRBV9 to TRBJ2-3; D is tentatively TRBD1 or TRBD2 (6 bases each). Germline-derived CDR1 and CDR2 are SGDLS and YYNGEE. There are 15 residues in the CDR3. V was trimmed by 4 bases and J by 2 bases, leaving 14 bases between them. The CDR3 loop is CASSRRGVYTDTQYF. The DNA for the CDR3 is TGTGCCAGCAGCCGAAGGGGGGTTTACACAGATACGCAGTATTTT.

V is TRBV5-1 and J is TRBJ2-7; weak D call: TRBD2 (6 bases). The CDR3 runs 15 residues. Trimming removed 2 bases from V and 0 bases from J, with 12 bases in between. Per germline, CDR1 SGHRS and CDR2 YFSETQ. For the CDR3, the DNA is TGCGCCAGCAGCTTAGCGGGCGCCCGCTCCTACGAGCAGTACTTC. This codes for CASSLAGARSYEQYF.

This clonotype was picked up many times. This rearrangement joins TRBV4-1 to TRBJ1-4, with 7 positions matching TRBD1. Germline CDR1 and CDR2: MGHRA and YSYEKL. V gave up 0 bases and J gave up 7 bases; unmatched junction bases: 5. This CDR3 spans 15 amino acids. This chain's CDR3 is CASSQENRGFEKLFF. CDR3 nucleotide sequence: TGCGCCAGCAGCCAAGAAAACAGGGGTTTTGAAAAACTGTTTTTT.

In its sample, this clonotype was seen a few times. The rearrangement joins TRBV6-5 to TRBJ2-4, with a weak D call TRBD1 (6 bases). Germline CDR1 and CDR2: MNHEY and SVGAGI. The CDR3 runs to 14 residues. V was clipped by 6 bases and J by 8 bases, with 17 bases between them. DNA of the CDR3: TGTGCCAGCAGCACCGGACGGACAGCGGACATTCAGTACTTC. The encoded protein is CASSTGRTADIQYF.

This clonotype has only a few counts. The CDR3 sequence is CASKASGAETQYF. The CDR3 bases are TGCGCCAGTAAAGCTAGCGGAGCAGAGACCCAGTACTTC. The J gene is TRBJ2-5, the V gene TRBV10-2; 7 bases fit TRBD2. Germline V lookup: CDR1 WSHSY, CDR2 SAAADI. V shed 9 bases and J 4 bases; nucleotides not matched to a gene: 8. This CDR3 has 13 residues.

This clonotype was observed at least ten times. V gene TRBV29-1 combines with J gene TRBJ2-2; D not resolved. Deletions cut 6 bases from V and 4 bases from J, with 6 bases between. The CDR3 totals 11 residues. Germline values: CDR1 SQVTM, CDR2 ANQGSEA. CDR3 DNA sequence: TGCAGCGTGCTGGTCACCGGGGAGCTGTTTTTT. It translates to CSVLVTGELFF.

The sample holds a few counts of this clonotype. The genes are TRBV7-2 and TRBJ2-2; 14 nucleotides match TRBD2. This CDR3 spans 16 amino acids. Per germline, CDR1 SGHTA and CDR2 FQGNSA. V gave up 6 bases and J gave up 3 bases; unmatched junction bases: 3. The CDR3 sequence is CASRRTSGGHTGELFF. In DNA, the CDR3 is TGTGCCAGCAGACGGACTAGCGGGGGGCACACCGGGGAGCTGTTTTTT.

The chain uses TRBV7-3 and TRBJ2-2, with no clear D. V lost 5 bases to trimming and J lost 4 bases, with 17 bases between them. The CDR3 contains 16 residues. Germline V gives CDR1 SGHTA, CDR2 FQGTGA. The CDR3 region is CASSPRPGAGTGELFF. CDR3 DNA: TGTGCCAGCAGCCCAAGGCCAGGCGCAGGCACCGGGGAGCTGTTTTTT.